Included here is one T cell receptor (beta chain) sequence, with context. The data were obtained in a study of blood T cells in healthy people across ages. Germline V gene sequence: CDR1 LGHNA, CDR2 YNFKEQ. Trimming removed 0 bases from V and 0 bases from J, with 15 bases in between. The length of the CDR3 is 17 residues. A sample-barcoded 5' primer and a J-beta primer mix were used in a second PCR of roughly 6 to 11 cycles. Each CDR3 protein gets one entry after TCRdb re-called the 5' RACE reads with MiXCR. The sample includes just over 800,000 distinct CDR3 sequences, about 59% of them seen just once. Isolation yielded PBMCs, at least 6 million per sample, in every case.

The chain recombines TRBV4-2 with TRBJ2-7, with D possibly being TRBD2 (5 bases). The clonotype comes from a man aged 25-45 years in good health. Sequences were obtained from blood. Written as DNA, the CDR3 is TGTGCCAGCAGCCAAGAGGAGAAACGGCGGGTCTCCTACGAGCAGTACTTC. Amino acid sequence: CASSQEEKRRVSYEQYF.